Here is one T cell receptor (beta chain) with its context. Its antigen remains unknown. This CDR3 has 17 amino acids. Germline V lookup: CDR1 LNHNV, CDR2 YYDKDF (reference sequence). V shed 4 bases, J shed 3 bases, and the junction held 10 bases outside the gene matches. The protocol was immunoSEQ multiplex PCR, while the TCRdb copy is restricted to in-frame clones and leaves out a portion. The sample includes about 200,000 clones, around 87% of them seen just once. This record comes from a study of cytomegalovirus exposure and HLA in healthy donors. Study-level points and caveats: TCR clusters originating in the first cohort tended to co-occur in the 110 or so validation repertoires, according to a later analysis.

The clonotype comes from a woman aged 18-35 years in good health and CMV-seropositive. The chain has TRBV15 and TRBJ2-5, with 11 bases that match TRBD2. Sequenced input: PBMCs. The CDR3 reads CATSTPSGLAAKETQYF. In DNA, the CDR3 is TGTGCCACCAGCACACCATCGGGACTAGCGGCTAAAGAGACCCAGTACTTC.